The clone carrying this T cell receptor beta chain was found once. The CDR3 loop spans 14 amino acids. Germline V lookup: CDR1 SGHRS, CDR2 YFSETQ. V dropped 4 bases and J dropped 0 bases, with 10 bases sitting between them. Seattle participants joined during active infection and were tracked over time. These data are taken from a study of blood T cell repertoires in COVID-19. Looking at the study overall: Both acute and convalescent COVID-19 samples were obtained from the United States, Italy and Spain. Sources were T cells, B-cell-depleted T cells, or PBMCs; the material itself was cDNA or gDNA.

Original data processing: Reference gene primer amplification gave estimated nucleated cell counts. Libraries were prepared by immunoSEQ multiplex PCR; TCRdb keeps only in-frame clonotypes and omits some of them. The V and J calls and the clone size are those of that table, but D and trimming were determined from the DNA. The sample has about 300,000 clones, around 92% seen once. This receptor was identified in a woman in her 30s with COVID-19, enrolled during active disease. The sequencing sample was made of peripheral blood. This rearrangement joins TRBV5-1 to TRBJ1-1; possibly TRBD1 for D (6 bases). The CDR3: CASSPPGVNTEAFF. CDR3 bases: TGCGCCAGCAGCCCCCCAGGGGTGAACACTGAAGCTTTCTTT.